The 15 T cell receptor beta chains given below trace back to one sample, sequenced in a study of neoadjuvant anti-PD-1 for oral cavity cancer. Indicated time point: after neoadjuvant nivolumab, at surgical resection. Using immunoSEQ multiplex PCR, the repertoire was profiled, and TCRdb retains in-frame clones only, with some absent. The sample lists approximately 42,000 clones; about 76% were seen once. The sequenced sample was PBMCs, obtained after nivolumab (anti-PD-1) treatment. The receptors derive from a person between 40 and 80 years old with oral cavity squamous cell carcinoma.

V and J are TRBV14 and TRBJ2-3; D may match TRBD1 or TRBD2 (5 bases each). The V gene's germline CDR1 is SGHDN and CDR2 FVKESK. Trimming removed 4 bases at V and 1 base at J, with 12 bases between. The CDR3 is 15 amino acids. The CDR3 region is CASSPSRGGTDTQYF. The CDR3 DNA is TGTGCCAGCAGCCCCTCTAGGGGAGGCACAGATACGCAGTATTTT.

The rearrangement uses TRBV4-1 and TRBJ2-3; 7 bases are shared with TRBD1. CDR3 length: 14 amino acids. J was trimmed by 6 bases and V by 1 base; bases with no gene match: 4. Looked up from germline, CDR1 is MGHRA and CDR2 is YSYEKL. CDR3 region: CASSQGQGIDTQYF. CDR3 in DNA: TGCGCCAGCAGCCAAGGACAGGGAATCGATACGCAGTATTTT.

This chain links TRBV6-5 with TRBJ1-5; no clear D gene. V dropped 6 bases and J dropped 0 bases, with 9 bases sitting between them. This CDR3 spans 14 amino acids. Germline assignment: CDR1 MNHEY and CDR2 SVGAGI. CDR3 bases: TGTGCCAGCAGGCGCGGTTATAGCAATCAGCCCCAGCATTTT. Translating gives CASRRGYSNQPQHF.

The CDR3 DNA follows: TGCGCCAGCAGCCACCAGGGGGCGCCGGACGAGCAGTACTTC. Translating it yields CASSHQGAPDEQYF. This chain joins TRBV4-1 and TRBJ2-7, with 8 bases aligning to TRBD1. The V segment lost 3 bases and the J segment 5 bases; nucleotides outside the gene matches: 6. This CDR3 has 14 amino acids. The germline gives CDR1 MGHRA, CDR2 YSYEKL.

This clone was counted a single time. This chain uses TRBV7-9 with TRBJ1-1; D not certain. V lost 5 bases, J lost 3 bases, and 10 bases lay in between. Per the germline V gene, CDR1 is SEHNR and CDR2 is FQNEAQ (reference sequence). This CDR3 is built from 13 residues. The CDR3 is CASSREGYTEAFF. The DNA for the CDR3 is TGTGCCAGCAGCCGAGAGGGTTACACTGAAGCTTTCTTT.

The chain employs TRBV6-1 and TRBJ1-6; unclear D gene. V was pared by 6 bases and J by 5 bases, with 8 bases between. CDR3 length equals 13 residues. CDR1 and CDR2 (germline): MNHNS, SASEGT. This chain's CDR3 is CASSGLDNSPLHF. CDR3 DNA: TGTGCCAGCAGCGGCTTGGATAATTCACCCCTCCACTTT.

The chain employs TRBV18 and TRBJ1-2; D remains ambiguous. V dropped 3 bases and J dropped 2 bases, with 7 bases sitting between them. Germline lookup yields CDR1 KGHSH and CDR2 LQKENI. The CDR3 is 13 residues long. Here the CDR3 DNA reads TGTGCCAGCTCACCTGGCGCGAACTATGGCTACACCTTC. Translation: CASSPGANYGYTF.

This clone turned up a few times. This chain joins TRBV7-9 and TRBJ1-5; perhaps TRBD1 as D (5 bases). With 5 bases removed from V and 1 base from J, the gap between germline ends came to 18 bases. The CDR3 covers 17 residues. The V gene's germline CDR1 is SEHNR and CDR2 FQNEAQ (reference sequence). In nucleotides, the CDR3 is TGTGCCAGCAGCCTGGGGGTCGGAGCGTCGAGCAATCAGCCCCAGCATTTT. Translating it yields CASSLGVGASSNQPQHF.

This chain links TRBV7-3 with TRBJ2-7; TRBD2 matches 7 bases. There are 13 residues in the CDR3. The germline V gene has CDR1 SGHTA and CDR2 FQGTGA. J lost 6 bases, V lost 0 bases, and 2 bases had no gene match. CDR3 DNA sequence: TGTGCCAGCAGCTTAACCTGGGAGGGCGAGCAGTACTTC. It codes for CASSLTWEGEQYF.

V gene TRBV11-2 combines with J gene TRBJ2-1; the D gene is possibly TRBD1 (5 bases). From germline, CDR1 is SGHAT and CDR2 FQNNGV. CDR3 length: 16 residues. The V end was cut by 5 bases, the J end by 5 bases, with 19 bases between. The CDR3 coding sequence is TGTGCCAGCAGCCCCTTAGGGTGGGGCCCTAACAATGAGCAGTTCTTC. Translated: CASSPLGWGPNNEQFF.

This clone was found a few times. J is TRBJ1-2 and V is TRBV25-1, with D unclear. V was pared by 6 bases and J by 8 bases, with 10 bases between. Per germline, CDR1 MGHDK and CDR2 SYGVNS. The CDR3 spans 11 residues. The CDR3 loop reads CASSPGIGYTF. The CDR3 DNA reads as TGTGCCAGCAGCCCAGGAATAGGCTACACCTTC.

The gene calls are TRBV10-3 and TRBJ1-6, with D possibly being TRBD1 (5 bases). CDR1 ENHRY and CDR2 SYGVKD come from the germline V gene. V was clipped by 7 bases and J by 0 bases, with 13 bases between them. The CDR3 covers 16 residues. The CDR3 region has the DNA TGTGCCATCACCCCGGGGCAAAGCTCCTATAATTCACCCCTCCACTTT. It specifies CAITPGQSSYNSPLHF.

The chain combines TRBV7-2 with TRBJ2-3; D is undetermined. Per germline, CDR1 SGHTA and CDR2 FQGNSA. The CDR3 is 14 residues long. Trimming shortened V by 1 base and J by 4 bases, and 9 bases separated the two germline ends. CDR3 sequence (DNA): TGTGCCAGCAGCTTAGTAAGCGCACCAGATACGCAGTATTTT. Amino acid sequence: CASSLVSAPDTQYF.

The chain links TRBV6-1 to TRBJ1-5, with TRBD1 matching over 7 bases. J lost 7 bases, V lost 4 bases, and 13 bases had no gene match. The CDR3 consists of 16 residues. Germline CDR1 is MNHNS and CDR2 is SASEGT. The CDR3 region is CASSVRQGVGGQPQHF. CDR3 nucleotides: TGTGCCAGCAGTGTTAGACAGGGAGTGGGAGGGCAGCCCCAGCATTTT.

This chain joins TRBV25-1 and TRBJ2-5; possibly TRBD1 for D (5 bases). Germline V gene sequence: CDR1 MGHDK, CDR2 SYGVNS. The germline V and J ends were trimmed by 5 bases and 5 bases, with 9 bases remaining between them. CDR3 length equals 12 residues. CDR3: CASSRGHETQYF. CDR3 sequence (DNA): TGTGCCAGCAGTAGGGGTCACGAGACCCAGTACTTC.